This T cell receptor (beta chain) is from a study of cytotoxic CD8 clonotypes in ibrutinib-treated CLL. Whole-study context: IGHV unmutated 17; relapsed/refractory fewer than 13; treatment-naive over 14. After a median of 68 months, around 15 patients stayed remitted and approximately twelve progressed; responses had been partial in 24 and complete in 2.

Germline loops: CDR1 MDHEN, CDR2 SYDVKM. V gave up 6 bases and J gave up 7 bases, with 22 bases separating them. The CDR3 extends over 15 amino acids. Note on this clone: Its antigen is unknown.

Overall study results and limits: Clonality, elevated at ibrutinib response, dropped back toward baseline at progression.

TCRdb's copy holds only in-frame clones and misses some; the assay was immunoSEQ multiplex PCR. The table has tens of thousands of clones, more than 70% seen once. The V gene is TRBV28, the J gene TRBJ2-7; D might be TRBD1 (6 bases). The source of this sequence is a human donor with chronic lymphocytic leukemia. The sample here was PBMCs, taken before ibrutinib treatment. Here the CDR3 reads CASSRPGVSNSEQYF. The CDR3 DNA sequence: TGTGCCAGCAGCCGTCCAGGGGTCTCGAACTCAGAGCAGTACTTC.